This record concerns one T cell receptor (beta chain) sequence. Its antigen is not known. Isolated RNA was reverse transcribed in full, so expressed TCRB transcripts were sequenced. The table came from immunoSEQ multiplex PCR; TCRdb's copy has only in-frame clones and leaves some out. This table holds a few hundred thousand clones, around a tenth found once. The sample belongs to a study of beta chain features in type 1 diabetes. Study-wide results and caveats: The study found moderately but significantly shorter TCRB CDR3s in all four CD4+ subsets of Type 1 diabetes patients.

The sequence derives from a man aged 25 to 40 with type 1 diabetes. Sequenced sample: central memory CD4+ T cells from blood.

This CDR3 is CASSPQFGGRSEKLFF. DNA of the CDR3: TGTGCCAGCTCACCCCAGTTCGGGGGGCGGAGTGAAAAACTGTTTTTT. The chain has TRBV18 and TRBJ1-4; D is possibly TRBD1 (6 bases). The ends were cut back, 3 bases at V and 7 bases at J, with 18 bases in the middle. This CDR3 is 16 amino acids long. Per the germline V gene, CDR1 is KGHSH and CDR2 is LQKENI.